These T cell receptor beta chains were read from a single sample in a study of cytomegalovirus exposure and HLA in healthy donors. Profiling relied on immunoSEQ multiplex PCR, and the TCRdb table lists in-frame clones only, not all of them. This sample yields roughly 180,000 clones, of which around nine tenths are seen a single time; less than 9.5% belongs to the top ten. Input material: PBMCs. These receptors were collected from a man aged 30 to 39 in good health and CMV-seropositive. CDR3s include the opening cysteine and the closing phenylalanine or tryptophan. Each record gives: clone size, D gene, J gene, V gene, CDR3 protein, CDR3 DNA. D genes are given only for firm matches. Size is omitted from some rows. Given values are once, few, many or a class for expanded clones.

clone size: NA; D gene: NA; J gene: TRBJ2-3; V gene: TRBV10-3; CDR3 protein: CAISDMRTDTQYF; CDR3 DNA: TGTGCCATCAGTGATATGAGAACAGATACGCAGTATTTT
clone size: NA; D gene: NA; J gene: TRBJ2-1; V gene: TRBV19; CDR3 protein: CASRHGTLGDEQFF; CDR3 DNA: TGTGCCAGTAGGCACGGGACTCTGGGGGATGAGCAGTTCTTC
clone size: NA; D gene: NA; J gene: TRBJ2-2; V gene: TRBV2; CDR3 protein: CASSPRGGRGNTGELFF; CDR3 DNA: TGTGCCAGCAGCCCCAGGGGCGGGAGAGGGAACACCGGGGAGCTGTTTTTT
clone size: NA; D gene: TRBD1; J gene: TRBJ1-6; V gene: TRBV5-5; CDR3 protein: CASSFRDSHSPLHF; CDR3 DNA: TGTGCCAGCAGCTTCCGGGACAGTCACTCACCCCTCCACTTT
clone size: once; D gene: NA; J gene: TRBJ2-7; V gene: TRBV2; CDR3 protein: CASSASRSSYEQYF; CDR3 DNA: TGTGCCAGCAGTGCTAGCCGTAGCTCCTACGAGCAGTACTTC
clone size: NA; D gene: TRBD1; J gene: TRBJ2-2; V gene: TRBV6-1; CDR3 protein: CASKRTGAAGELFF; CDR3 DNA: TGTGCCAGCAAAAGGACAGGGGCGGCCGGGGAGCTGTTTTTT
clone size: NA; D gene: NA; J gene: TRBJ1-1; V gene: TRBV6-1; CDR3 protein: CASSELGAGTEAFF; CDR3 DNA: TGTGCCAGCAGTGAACTGGGGGCTGGCACTGAAGCTTTCTTT
clone size: NA; D gene: NA; J gene: TRBJ1-6; V gene: TRBV9; CDR3 protein: CASSVEGSPLHF; CDR3 DNA: TGTGCCAGCAGCGTAGAGGGTTCACCCCTCCACTTT
clone size: NA; D gene: TRBD1; J gene: TRBJ1-1; V gene: TRBV27; CDR3 protein: CASSLSTGRAFF; CDR3 DNA: TGTGCCAGCAGTTTATCGACAGGGCGAGCTTTCTTT
clone size: NA; D gene: TRBD2; J gene: TRBJ2-5; V gene: TRBV28; CDR3 protein: CASWEAGGPRETQYF; CDR3 DNA: TGTGCCAGCTGGGAGGCGGGGGGCCCCCGGGAGACCCAGTACTTC
clone size: NA; D gene: TRBD1; J gene: TRBJ2-7; V gene: TRBV5-1; CDR3 protein: CASSWSGGAGEQYF; CDR3 DNA: TGCGCCAGCAGCTGGTCAGGGGGCGCGGGAGAGCAGTACTTC
clone size: NA; D gene: TRBD2; J gene: TRBJ2-1; V gene: TRBV30; CDR3 protein: CACLPRTSGGPSSYNEQFF; CDR3 DNA: TGTGCCTGTTTGCCCCGGACTAGCGGGGGTCCTAGCTCCTACAATGAGCAGTTCTTC
clone size: NA; D gene: NA; J gene: TRBJ2-6; V gene: TRBV29-1; CDR3 protein: CSVGPGTFSGANVLTF; CDR3 DNA: TGCAGCGTCGGCCCCGGGACTTTCTCTGGGGCCAACGTCCTGACTTTC
clone size: NA; D gene: TRBD2; J gene: TRBJ2-1; V gene: TRBV5-1; CDR3 protein: CASSVRGGPNEQFF; CDR3 DNA: TGCGCCAGCAGCGTCCGGGGGGGCCCTAATGAGCAGTTCTTC
clone size: NA; D gene: NA; J gene: TRBJ1-2; V gene: TRBV19; CDR3 protein: CASSIGTVYGYTF; CDR3 DNA: TGTGCCAGTAGTATAGGTACAGTCTATGGCTACACCTTC
clone size: NA; D gene: NA; J gene: TRBJ2-5; V gene: TRBV7-9; CDR3 protein: CASSPPQGHTETQYF; CDR3 DNA: TGTGCCAGCAGCCCCCCACAGGGCCATACAGAGACCCAGTACTTC
clone size: NA; D gene: NA; J gene: TRBJ2-7; V gene: TRBV6-6; CDR3 protein: CASTGSSSSYEQYF; CDR3 DNA: TGTGCCAGCACCGGGAGTTCTAGCTCCTACGAGCAGTACTTC
clone size: NA; D gene: TRBD1; J gene: TRBJ2-7; V gene: TRBV11-3; CDR3 protein: CASSLLAGGLYEQYF; CDR3 DNA: TGTGCCAGCAGCTTACTGGCAGGGGGCCTATACGAGCAGTACTTC
clone size: NA; D gene: NA; J gene: TRBJ2-2; V gene: TRBV6-1; CDR3 protein: CASSGRDGITGELFF; CDR3 DNA: TGTGCCAGCAGTGGTCGCGACGGGATTACCGGGGAGCTGTTTTTT
clone size: NA; D gene: TRBD1; J gene: TRBJ2-2; V gene: TRBV7-2; CDR3 protein: CASSLVPGGSGELFF; CDR3 DNA: TGTGCCAGCAGCTTAGTTCCAGGGGGCAGCGGGGAGCTGTTTTTT
clone size: NA; D gene: TRBD1; J gene: TRBJ2-5; V gene: TRBV28; CDR3 protein: CASSRPSPQGAGETQYF; CDR3 DNA: TGTGCCAGCAGCCGCCCCAGCCCACAGGGGGCGGGAGAGACCCAGTACTTC
clone size: NA; D gene: NA; J gene: TRBJ1-2; V gene: TRBV27; CDR3 protein: CALNSGIWGYTF; CDR3 DNA: TGTGCCCTTAACTCGGGGATTTGGGGCTACACCTTC
clone size: NA; D gene: NA; J gene: TRBJ2-7; V gene: TRBV19; CDR3 protein: CASSPGSYYEQYF; CDR3 DNA: TGTGCCAGTAGTCCGGGGTCATACTACGAGCAGTACTTC
clone size: NA; D gene: NA; J gene: TRBJ2-3; V gene: TRBV4-3; CDR3 protein: CASSQGQGLTDTQYF; CDR3 DNA: TGCGCCAGCAGCCAAGGGCAGGGGCTAACAGATACGCAGTATTTT
clone size: NA; D gene: TRBD2; J gene: TRBJ2-3; V gene: TRBV6-5; CDR3 protein: CASSYGTSWGTDTQYF; CDR3 DNA: TGTGCCAGCAGTTACGGGACTAGCTGGGGGACAGATACGCAGTATTTT
clone size: NA; D gene: NA; J gene: TRBJ1-4; V gene: TRBV4-1; CDR3 protein: CASSPQPGTNEKLFF; CDR3 DNA: TGCGCCAGCAGCCCGCAACCCGGGACTAATGAAAAACTGTTTTTT
clone size: NA; D gene: NA; J gene: TRBJ1-1; V gene: TRBV2; CDR3 protein: CASSEDGLDTEAFF; CDR3 DNA: TGTGCCAGCAGTGAAGATGGGTTAGACACTGAAGCTTTCTTT
clone size: NA; D gene: NA; J gene: TRBJ1-6; V gene: TRBV11-2; CDR3 protein: CASSLWDVYSPLHF; CDR3 DNA: TGTGCCAGCAGCTTATGGGACGTATATTCACCCCTCCACTTT
clone size: NA; D gene: NA; J gene: TRBJ2-1; V gene: TRBV6-1; CDR3 protein: CASSEANEQFF; CDR3 DNA: TGTGCCAGCAGTGAAGCCAATGAGCAGTTCTTC
clone size: NA; D gene: NA; J gene: TRBJ2-7; V gene: TRBV27; CDR3 protein: CASRYAGQGNEQYF; CDR3 DNA: TGTGCCAGCAGGTACGCTGGGCAGGGCAACGAGCAGTACTTC
clone size: NA; D gene: NA; J gene: TRBJ2-3; V gene: TRBV6-5; CDR3 protein: CASRRGREATDTQYF; CDR3 DNA: TGTGCCAGCAGGAGGGGGCGGGAGGCCACAGATACGCAGTATTTT
clone size: NA; D gene: NA; J gene: TRBJ1-2; V gene: TRBV7-3; CDR3 protein: CASSLIPGDYGYTF; CDR3 DNA: TGTGCCAGCAGCTTAATCCCGGGAGACTATGGCTACACCTTC
clone size: NA; D gene: NA; J gene: TRBJ2-1; V gene: TRBV2; CDR3 protein: CASSEGASDNEQFF; CDR3 DNA: TGTGCCAGCAGTGAAGGGGCCAGCGACAATGAGCAGTTCTTC
clone size: NA; D gene: NA; J gene: TRBJ1-2; V gene: TRBV18; CDR3 protein: CASSPGTPSFNYGYTF; CDR3 DNA: TGTGCCAGCTCACCCGGGACACCAAGCTTCAACTATGGCTACACCTTC
clone size: NA; D gene: NA; J gene: TRBJ1-5; V gene: TRBV27; CDR3 protein: CASSLVGSNQPQHF; CDR3 DNA: TGTGCCAGCAGTTTAGTGGGTAGCAATCAGCCCCAGCATTTT
clone size: NA; D gene: NA; J gene: TRBJ2-5; V gene: TRBV7-9; CDR3 protein: CASSFPGVGETQYF; CDR3 DNA: TGTGCCAGCAGCTTCCCTGGTGTGGGAGAGACCCAGTACTTC
clone size: NA; D gene: NA; J gene: TRBJ2-7; V gene: TRBV7-9; CDR3 protein: CASSNRDWETYEQYF; CDR3 DNA: TGTGCCAGCAGCAACCGGGACTGGGAAACCTACGAGCAGTACTTC